This T cell receptor beta chain was sequenced during a study of T cells in Graves' hyperthyroidism and ophthalmopathy. Hyperthyroidism in the patients, aged 18 to 65, was newly diagnosed and under 2 months in duration. There were TCR beta CDR3 regions amplified from RNA transcripts. First-round RT-PCR targeting the TCR CDR3 was performed with the HTBI primer set. MiXCR, applied by TCRdb to the multiplex PCR reads, yields one record per CDR3 protein. Among hundreds of thousands of distinct CDR3 sequences listed, around 13% were seen once. This clonotype was recorded many times. One end of the junction is discordant with germline, which a read error may explain. This CDR3 spans 15 amino acids. In germline, CDR1 is KGHDR, CDR2 SFDVKD.

The V and J genes are TRBV24-1 and TRBJ2-1; no reliable D call. The receptor's source is a young woman with Graves' hyperthyroidism that later progressed to Graves' ophthalmopathy. Sample: blood. Written as DNA, the CDR3 is TGTGCCACCAGTGAAGCCAGGCACTCCCACAATGAGCAGTTCTTC. This codes for CATSEARHSHNEQFF.